The rows below give T cell receptor beta chains drawn from one sample of a study of cytomegalovirus exposure and HLA in healthy donors. Only in-frame clones appear in the TCRdb table, and some are missing; sequencing was by immunoSEQ multiplex PCR. The data show about 150,000 clones, roughly 83% seen once. The material sequenced was PBMCs. Receptors originate from a human donor in good health. Both conserved end residues are trimmed from each CDR3.

V gene,CDR3 protein
TRBV2,ASSERVGEQF
TRBV5-4,ASSSGQNQPQH
TRBV7-9,ASSLDLLETQY
TRBV6-4,ASSESPGLNTEAF
TRBV27,ASSSRSYEKLF
TRBV6-5,ASSILASSSYEQY
TRBV4-1,ASSQGSRVQETQY
TRBV6-5,ASRGLREQY
TRBV19,ASSTGTGVRGAY
TRBV27,ASRQNTFGRDRSYEQY
TRBV4-1,ASSQEWSSGSTGELF
TRBV2,ASSEALPTSGRTSSYNEQF
TRBV5-6,ASSYLQAGNYGYT
TRBV29-1,SADRGLMNTEAF
TRBV30,AWTISVKETQY
TRBV30,AWGAGGSSYEQY
TRBV9,ASSVGVTVRAREKLF
TRBV29-1,SVAGLNTDTQY
TRBV5-4,ASSLDGTVEAF
TRBV5-1,ASSLGDSKNIQY
TRBV19,ASSRLGGNNQPQH
TRBV27,ASSFQGTVGPGYT
TRBV2,ASSDGSVIPGELF
TRBV5-1,ASSLSGEGYGYT
TRBV6-6,ASSYSGPNEQY
TRBV28,ASSLASFSNTGELF
TRBV27,ASIMGVTSGKTAYNEQF
TRBV2,ASSEWEGSGNQPQH
TRBV10-2,ASSASGRTYEQY
TRBV19,ASSIGTGSYEQY
TRBV6-1,ASHDSYEQY
TRBV5-6,ASSPNPDSRNSPLH
TRBV6-5,ASSYPGTSGYEQY
TRBV5-4,ASSLAGGTLH
TRBV7-3,ASSSRGEGGYT
TRBV16,ASSLLGVGNEQY
TRBV5-1,ASSLASFSSEKLF
TRBV4-2,ASSQEAGTRLMDEQY